One and the same sample provided the 22 T cell receptor beta chains below, sequenced in a study of T cell responses to AZD1222 COVID-19 vaccine. Sequencing used immunoSEQ multiplex PCR; TCRdb keeps in-frame clones, though not all of them. The table records 100,000 to 150,000 clones, approximately 84% of them present only once. The sample here was peripheral blood, taken on day 0 of AZD1222 vaccination. Receptors originate from an adult in good health.

The chain employs TRBV5-4 and TRBJ2-1; 12 bases are shared with TRBD2. Germline V gene lookup returns CDR1 SGHNT and CDR2 YYREEE (reference sequence). The CDR3 is 16 amino acids. V shed 2 bases and J 2 bases; nucleotides not matched to a gene: 2. CDR3 protein: CASSFGLAGPYNEQFF. DNA of the CDR3: TGTGCCAGCAGCTTCGGACTAGCGGGACCCTACAATGAGCAGTTCTTC.

On this clone itself: Other DNA sequences in this specimen translate into the identical CDR3. The genes are TRBV12-3 or TRBV12-4 and TRBJ1-1; perhaps TRBD1 as D (5 bases). Trimming stripped 2 bases from V and 5 bases from J, with 9 bases between. The CDR3 consists of 13 residues. CDR3 region: CASSLQGGTEAFF. The CDR3 DNA reads as TGTGCCAGCAGTTTACAGGGCGGAACTGAAGCTTTCTTT.

The chain joins TRBV11-2 to TRBJ1-2; D not certain. CDR3 length: 14 amino acids. Germline CDR1 SGHAT, CDR2 FQNNGV. The germline V and J ends were trimmed by 0 bases and 5 bases, with 10 bases remaining between them. CDR3 DNA sequence: TGTGCCAGCAGCTTAGATGGTGGGGATTATGGCTACACCTTC. Protein: CASSLDGGDYGYTF.

The chain links TRBV25-1 to TRBJ2-1; 7 bases are a match to TRBD1. Germline V gene lookup returns CDR1 MGHDK and CDR2 SYGVNS. The V gene end was trimmed by 6 bases and the J gene end by 4 bases; junction bases not matched to a gene: 6. This CDR3 is 14 amino acids long. CDR3 region: CASRQGNRYNEQFF. CDR3 DNA sequence: TGTGCCAGCAGACAGGGGAACAGATACAATGAGCAGTTCTTC.

The V and J genes are TRBV3-1 (or the pseudogene TRBV3-2) and TRBJ2-7, with a tentative D call TRBD2 (6 bases). The CDR3 runs 15 residues. V was trimmed by 0 bases and J by 3 bases, leaving 12 bases between them. CDR1 and CDR2 from the germline V gene are LGHDT and YNNKEL (reference sequence). Here the CDR3 reads CASSQEATRVYEQYF. CDR3 nucleotides: TGTGCCAGCAGCCAAGAAGCGACTAGGGTCTACGAGCAGTACTTC.

The chain recombines TRBV7-6 with TRBJ2-7; D is unclear. The CDR3 has 13 residues. The germline V and J ends were trimmed by 1 base and 4 bases, with 8 bases remaining between them. The germline gives CDR1 SGHVS, CDR2 FNYEAQ. This chain's CDR3 is CASSLGIQYEQYF. The CDR3 DNA follows: TGTGCCAGCAGCTTAGGGATCCAGTACGAGCAGTACTTC.

With respect to this clone: The germline gene is not matched at one end of the junction; a read error may be the cause. The V call is TRBV27, the J call TRBJ2-7; TRBD2 is a possible D gene (5 bases). This CDR3 contains 12 residues. CDR1 and CDR2 from the germline V gene are MNHEY and SMNVEV (reference sequence). CDR3 sequence (DNA): TGTGCCAGCAGTCAACTAACATCCGGGATCTTCTTC. Amino acids: CASSQLTSGIFF.

This clone was seen just once. This rearrangement joins TRBV27 to TRBJ1-5; D not resolved. Per germline, CDR1 MNHEY and CDR2 SMNVEV (reference sequence). Trimming left V 2 bases short and J 0 bases short, with 5 bases between. CDR3 length equals 14 residues. Written as DNA, the CDR3 is TGTGCCAGCAGTTTAGAGGGTAGCAATCAGCCCCAGCATTTT. This encodes CASSLEGSNQPQHF.

The chain has TRBV19 and TRBJ2-7; TRBD2 matches at 10 bases. V shed 5 bases and J 0 bases; nucleotides not matched to a gene: 7. Germline CDR1 LNHDA, CDR2 SQIVND (reference sequence). This CDR3 has 16 amino acids. The CDR3 protein is CASSLLAGGPSYEQYF. The CDR3 DNA sequence: TGTGCCAGTAGTCTATTAGCGGGAGGACCCTCCTACGAGCAGTACTTC.

The chain has TRBV11-3 and TRBJ2-1; 7 nucleotides line up with TRBD2. Germline V gene data show CDR1 as SGHNT and CDR2 as YENEEA. Unmatched junction bases numbered 2, after V lost 3 bases and J lost 0 bases. The CDR3 covers 15 residues. This chain's CDR3 is CASSFGLDSYNEQFF. As DNA, the CDR3 is TGTGCCAGCAGCTTCGGACTAGACTCCTACAATGAGCAGTTCTTC. Full variable domain (rest looked up from reference TRBV11-3 and TRBJ2-1): EAGVVQSPRYKIIEKKQPVAFWCNPISGHNTLYWYLQNLGQGPELLIRYENEEAVDDSQLPKDRFSAERLKGVDSTLKIQPAELGDSAVYLCASSFGLDSYNEQFFGPGTRLTVL.

This chain joins TRBV2 and TRBJ1-6; D remains unclear. V was cut by 3 bases and J by 7 bases, with 10 bases left in between. The CDR3 runs 14 residues. CDR1 is SNHLY, CDR2 FYNNEI, per germline. The CDR3 sequence is CASSERVGNSPLHF. The CDR3 DNA reads as TGTGCCAGCAGTGAGAGGGTCGGAAATTCACCCCTCCACTTT.

The CDR3 reads CSVGRRNTEAFF. DNA of the CDR3: TGCAGCGTTGGTCGGAGGAACACTGAAGCTTTCTTT. This chain joins TRBV29-1 and TRBJ1-1; D uncertain. The CDR3 contains 12 residues. The V gene's germline CDR1 is SQVTM and CDR2 ANQGSEA. The V end was cut by 4 bases, the J end by 1 base, with 7 bases between. Drawing the rest from reference TRBV29-1 and TRBJ1-1, the complete variable domain is SAVISQKPSRDICQRGTSLTIQCQVDSQVTMMFWYRQQPGQSLTLIATANQGSEATYESGFVIDKFPISRPNLTFSTLTVSNMSPEDSSIYLCSVGRRNTEAFFGQGTRLTVV.

The chain carries TRBV30 and TRBJ1-6; 10 bases map to TRBD1. V shed 3 bases and J 6 bases; nucleotides not matched to a gene: 5. Per germline, CDR1 GTSNPN and CDR2 SVGIG (reference sequence). There are 15 residues in the CDR3. The CDR3 nucleotides are TGTGCCTGGAGGGGACAGGGGCAAGCTAATTCACCCCTCCACTTT. This encodes CAWRGQGQANSPLHF.

V usage is TRBV4-3 and J usage is TRBJ2-3; tentatively, D is TRBD2 (6 bases). V was cut by 0 bases and J by 2 bases, with 15 bases left in between. The CDR3 is made up of 17 amino acids. Germline lookup yields CDR1 LGHNA and CDR2 YSLEER. CDR3 amino acids: CASSQDPAGRITDTQYF. The CDR3 bases are TGCGCCAGCAGCCAAGATCCCGCGGGAAGAATCACAGATACGCAGTATTTT.

The rearrangement links TRBV9 to TRBJ1-2, with a possible D match to TRBD1 (6 bases). With 4 bases removed from V and 2 bases from J, the gap between germline ends came to 15 bases. This CDR3 has 15 residues. Per germline, CDR1 SGDLS and CDR2 YYNGEE. CDR3 sequence (DNA): TGTGCCAGCAGCCCCCGTGGACAGACGAACTATGGCTACACCTTC. Its protein product is CASSPRGQTNYGYTF.

This chain joins TRBV12-3 or TRBV12-4 and TRBJ1-6, with no clear D. Trimming shortened V by 8 bases and J by 7 bases, and 9 bases separated the two germline ends. The CDR3 extends over 12 amino acids. DNA for the CDR3: TGTGCCAGCCGCAGGTCCAATTCACCCCTCCACTTT. Translation gives CASRRSNSPLHF.

This chain joins TRBV5-1 and TRBJ2-7; D ambiguous. Germline V gene sequence: CDR1 SGHRS, CDR2 YFSETQ. V lost 0 bases, J lost 2 bases, and 12 bases lay in between. This CDR3 is 15 amino acids long. CDR3 in DNA: TGCGCCAGCAGCTTGGTAGTTAGTCCAGCCTACGAGCAGTACTTC. It translates to CASSLVVSPAYEQYF.

In its sample, this clone was seen once. The chain links TRBV6-2 or TRBV6-3 to TRBJ1-5, with a possible D match to TRBD1 (5 bases). The germline V gene encodes CDR1 MNHEY and CDR2 SVGEGT. The CDR3 consists of 15 residues. Trimming took 5 bases from V and 7 from J, leaving 18 bases between them. For the CDR3, the DNA is TGTGCCAGCAGTCCCGGGAGACGGGCAGGGCAGCCCCAGCATTTT. Its protein product is CASSPGRRAGQPQHF.

The chain recombines TRBV6-1 with TRBJ1-5; no clear D gene. Trimming left V 4 bases short and J 0 bases short, with 13 bases between. Germline V gene sequence: CDR1 MNHNS, CDR2 SASEGT. The CDR3 runs 16 residues. CDR3 sequence reads: CASSVGEVSSNQPQHF. The CDR3 nucleotides read TGTGCCAGCAGTGTTGGAGAGGTCTCTAGCAATCAGCCCCAGCATTTT.

The chain couples TRBV2 to TRBJ1-6; 10 nucleotides match TRBD1. This CDR3 region has 15 residues. The germline CDR1 and CDR2 sequences are SNHLY and FYNNEI. V was clipped by 3 bases and J by 7 bases; unmatched bases: 3. In DNA, the CDR3 is TGTGCCAGCAGTGAGGGACAGGGGCGAAATTCACCCCTCCACTTT. Translating it yields CASSEGQGRNSPLHF.

The chain links TRBV25-1 to TRBJ1-1; D is ambiguous. Deletions cut 5 bases from V and 7 bases from J, with 11 bases between. In germline, CDR1 is MGHDK, CDR2 SYGVNS. The CDR3 has 12 residues. In DNA, the CDR3 is TGTGCCAGCAGTCACCTAGGGATTGAAGCTTTCTTT. Its translation: CASSHLGIEAFF.

J is TRBJ1-3 and V is TRBV28; the match to TRBD1 covers 9 bases. The V gene's germline CDR1 is MDHEN and CDR2 SYDVKM. The J segment lost 0 bases and the V segment lost 5 bases, leaving 5 bases of the junction unmatched. The CDR3 extends over 16 amino acids. CDR3 protein: CASSGQGYTSGNTIYF. In DNA, the CDR3 is TGTGCCAGCAGTGGACAGGGGTACACCTCTGGAAACACCATATATTTT. Full variable domain (rest looked up from reference TRBV28 and TRBJ1-3): DVKVTQSSRYLVKRTGEKVFLECVQDMDHENMFWYRQDPGLGLRLIYFSYDVKMKEKGDIPEGYSVSREKKERFSLILESASTNQTSMYLCASSGQGYTSGNTIYFGEGSWLTVV.